One and the same sample provided the 5 T cell receptor beta chains below, sequenced in a study of technical replicates of blood from a handful of donors. Libraries were prepared by immunoSEQ multiplex PCR; TCRdb keeps only in-frame clonotypes and omits some of them. The table includes tens of thousands of clones, more than 85% detected once. The sequenced sample was PBMCs. Receptors were obtained from a human donor in good health. Some clones in this sample may be carry-over from other donors' samples.

The chain couples TRBV5-1 to TRBJ2-6, with 10 bases fitting TRBD1. The CDR3 spans 20 residues. Germline V gives CDR1 SGHRS, CDR2 YFSETQ. J gave up 0 bases and V 0 bases, and 9 bases lay outside the gene matches. The CDR3 bases are TGCGCCAGCAGCTTGGCCCTTAGGGGACAGGGGAACTCTGGGGCCAACGTCCTGACTTTC. It specifies CASSLALRGQGNSGANVLTF. Looking up the rest from reference TRBV5-1 and TRBJ2-6 gives the full variable domain: KAGVTQTPRYLIKTRGQQVTLSCSPISGHRSVSWYQQTPGQGLQFLFEYFSETQRNKGNFPGRFSGRQFSNSRSEMNVSTLELGDSALYLCASSLALRGQGNSGANVLTFGAGSRLTVL.

The chain recombines TRBV27 with TRBJ1-3; 7 bases align to TRBD1. Germline CDR1 is MNHEY and CDR2 is SMNVEV (reference sequence). After removal of 4 bases from V and 2 bases from J, the junction contained 8 bases not matched to a gene. This CDR3 contains 16 residues. CDR3 DNA: TGTGCCAGCAGTTCCGAAGACAGGGATCCTGGAAACACCATATATTTT. Amino acid sequence: CASSSEDRDPGNTIYF.

J is TRBJ2-1 and V is TRBV4-1, with 8 bases fitting TRBD2. V lost 5 bases to trimming and J lost 0 bases; unmatched junction nucleotides: 3. CDR1 is MGHRA and CDR2 is YSYEKL in the germline V gene. This CDR3 spans 15 amino acids. The CDR3: CASSTTSGSYNEQFF. The DNA for the CDR3 is TGCGCCAGCAGCACTACTAGCGGCTCCTACAATGAGCAGTTCTTC.

The genes are TRBV13 and TRBJ2-7; TRBD2 is a possible D gene (5 bases). The CDR3 has 12 residues. Deletions cut 5 bases from V and 3 bases from J, with 8 bases between. Germline CDR1 reads PRHDT; CDR2 reads FYEKMQ (reference sequence). The CDR3 bases are TGTGCCAGCAGCCGCGAGGGCTACGAGCAGTACTTC. Its translation is CASSREGYEQYF.

The chain carries TRBV4-1 and TRBJ1-6; D is unclear. CDR1 and CDR2 (germline): MGHRA, YSYEKL. V lost 3 bases, J lost 0 bases, and 18 bases lay in between. The CDR3 is 19 residues long. The chain's CDR3 is CASSHTTATPSSYNSPLHF. In DNA form, the CDR3 reads TGCGCCAGCAGCCACACGACGGCGACACCGAGCTCCTATAATTCACCCCTCCACTTT.